Listed below are T cell receptor beta chains from one sample, sequenced in a study of response to subunit inactivated influenza vaccine. Each CDR3 protein gets one entry after TCRdb re-called the RT-PCR reads with MiXCR. The sample carries 490,000 or so distinct CDR3 sequences, under 9% recorded once. The specimen comprised PBMCs from blood, sampled 23 to 25 months after vaccination. Receptors were obtained from a man aged 50 to 69 who received an inactivated influenza vaccine. CDR3s include the opening cysteine and the closing phenylalanine or tryptophan. The order of the fields is J gene, D gene, clone size, V gene, CDR3 protein, CDR3 DNA. The D gene is left open where the match is weak. For some rows the clone size is stated as once, few or many, or as a class when expanded; others skip it.

TRBJ2-3 . many TRBV7-9 CASTPWTDTQYF TGTGCCAGCACCCCCTGGACAGATACGCAGTATTTT
TRBJ1-2 . few TRBV20-1 CSAREIVTWTANYGYTF TGCAGTGCTAGAGAGATCGTCACGTGGACAGCTAACTATGGCTACACCTTC
TRBJ2-7 TRBD1 . TRBV18 CASSPTGWMDGEQYF TGTGCCAGCTCACCGACAGGGTGGATGGATGGCGAGCAGTACTTC
TRBJ2-3 TRBD2 many TRBV20-1 CSASGTSGTSTDTQYF TGCAGTGCTAGTGGGACTAGCGGAACTAGCACAGATACGCAGTATTTT
TRBJ1-2 . . TRBV28 CAIHGRGYTF TGTGCCATACACGGACGCGGCTACACCTTC
TRBJ1-5 . few TRBV12-3/TRBV12-4 CASRAGVGQDFNQPQHF TGTGCCAGCAGGGCAGGAGTAGGGCAGGACTTCAATCAGCCCCAGCATTTT
TRBJ2-7 TRBD1 few TRBV29-1 CSVAGQGTHEQYF TGCAGCGTTGCTGGACAGGGAACCCACGAGCAGTACTTC
TRBJ2-1 . few TRBV6-2/TRBV6-3 CASCPRGGIYNEQFF TGTGCCAGTTGCCCAAGAGGGGGGATCTACAATGAGCAGTTCTTC
TRBJ2-7 TRBD1 few TRBV10-1 CASSEGTGGYEQYF TGCGCCAGCAGTGAGGGGACAGGGGGCTACGAGCAGTACTTC
TRBJ2-7 TRBD1 few TRBV12-3/TRBV12-4 CASSVRQGGWNEQYF TGTGCCAGCAGTGTCCGACAGGGTGGTTGGAACGAGCAGTACTTC
TRBJ2-7 . . TRBV19 CASSLREEQYF TGTGCCAGTAGTCTCCGGGAGGAGCAGTACTTC
TRBJ2-1 TRBD2 few TRBV10-3 CAIRSTSGVYNEQFF TGTGCCATCAGATCGACTAGCGGGGTCTACAATGAGCAGTTCTTC
TRBJ2-7 . few TRBV5-6 CASGTYTYEQYF TGTGCCAGCGGGACCTACACCTACGAGCAGTACTTC
TRBJ1-4 TRBD1 . TRBV12-3/TRBV12-4 CASSPGQGNKKLFF TGTGCCAGCAGTCCGGGACAGGGAAATAAAAAACTGTTTTTT
TRBJ2-7 . few TRBV11-2 CATRGTAYEQYF TGTGCCACCAGAGGCACAGCCTACGAGCAGTACTTC
TRBJ2-1 . . TRBV12-5 CASGLEEGNEQFF TGTGCTAGTGGTTTGGAGGAAGGGAATGAGCAGTTCTTC
TRBJ2-1 . few TRBV10-3 CAISGTANEQFF TGTGCCATCAGTGGGACGGCCAATGAGCAGTTCTTC
TRBJ1-6 . . TRBV20-1 CSARVRAGSPLHF TGCAGTGCTAGAGTTCGGGCTGGGTCACCCCTCCACTTT
TRBJ2-3 . many TRBV24-1 CATTDRDTDTQYF TGTGCCACCACTGACAGAGACACAGATACGCAGTATTTT
TRBJ2-1 TRBD2 many TRBV10-3 CAIRGGPGLAIYNEQFF TGTGCCATCAGGGGGGGACCGGGACTAGCAATTTACAATGAGCAGTTCTTC
TRBJ1-2 . . TRBV12-3/TRBV12-4 CASSPRRQRVGRAANYGYTF TGTGCCAGCAGTCCCCGCCGACAAAGGGTCGGCAGGGCGGCGAACTATGGCTACACCTTC
TRBJ1-6 TRBD1 few TRBV5-1 CASTRSGQPNSPLHF TGCGCCAGCACCAGGTCGGGACAGCCAAATTCACCCCTCCACTTT
TRBJ2-2 . many TRBV12-3/TRBV12-4 CASNVQGNTGELFF TGTGCCAGCAACGTACAGGGGAACACCGGGGAGCTGTTTTTT
TRBJ2-7 . many TRBV6-2/TRBV6-3 CASSHRGRGYYEQYF TGTGCCAGCAGTCACCGGGGCAGGGGATACTACGAGCAGTACTTC
TRBJ2-3 . . TRBV5-1 CASSPSSVGTDTQYF TGCGCCAGCAGCCCCTCTAGCGTTGGCACAGATACGCAGTATTTT
TRBJ2-5 TRBD2 . TRBV12-3/TRBV12-4 CTRSGIAGGLRYQETQYF TGTACCCGCAGTGGAATAGCGGGAGGACTAAGGTACCAAGAGACCCAGTACTTC
TRBJ1-2 . many TRBV5-1 CASSLGGAYGYTF TGCGCCAGCAGCTTGGGGGGTGCCTATGGCTACACCTTC
TRBJ2-1 . few TRBV27 CASSLAGTGYNEQFF TGTGCCAGCAGTTTGGCAGGGACGGGATACAATGAGCAGTTCTTC
TRBJ2-3 TRBD2 . TRBV16 CASSQPGLGTDTQYF TGTGCCAGCAGCCAACCGGGACTAGGCACAGATACGCAGTATTTT
TRBJ2-1 TRBD2 . TRBV6-1 CASSPPTSGYNEQFF TGTGCCAGCAGTCCCCCGACTAGCGGGTACAATGAGCAGTTCTTC
TRBJ2-4 . . TRBV28 CASKRGALFKNIQYF TGTGCCAGCAAGAGGGGCGCCCTATTCAAAAACATTCAGTACTTC
TRBJ2-3 . few TRBV7-8 CASSLWVADTQYF TGTGCCAGCAGCCTGTGGGTGGCAGATACGCAGTATTTT
TRBJ1-6 . many TRBV12-3/TRBV12-4 CASSLGNSPLHF TGCGCCAGCAGCTTGGGGAATTCACCCCTCCACTTT
TRBJ1-6 . . TRBV9 CASSVEQGPNSPLHF TGTGCCAGCAGCGTAGAGCAGGGGCCTAATTCACCCCTCCACTTT
TRBJ2-3 TRBD1 . TRBV15 CATSSQGAPTDTQYF TGTGCCACCAGCAGCCAGGGGGCCCCCACAGATACGCAGTATTTT
TRBJ2-1 . . TRBV15 CATTEGIKQFF TGTGCCACCACCGAGGGGATAAAGCAGTTCTTC
TRBJ2-5 . many TRBV12-3/TRBV12-4 CASSDLRDGQETQYF TGTGCCAGCAGTGATCTACGGGACGGCCAAGAGACCCAGTACTTC
TRBJ1-2 TRBD1 few TRBV29-1 CSVGTGGSYGYTF TGCAGCGTTGGGACAGGGGGCAGCTATGGCTACACCTTC
TRBJ2-2 TRBD1 . TRBV11-2 CASSLDLTGIYTGELFF TGTGCCAGCAGCTTAGACTTGACAGGGATCTACACCGGGGAGCTGTTTTTT
TRBJ2-1 . . TRBV6-5 CASSYPGGHRISSYNEQFF TGTGCCAGCAGTTACCCCGGGGGACACCGAATTAGCTCCTACAATGAGCAGTTCTTC
TRBJ1-2 . few TRBV28 CASSPSRWSLSNYGYTF TGTGCCAGCAGTCCTTCGCGGTGGAGCTTATCTAACTATGGCTACACCTTC
TRBJ2-2 . . TRBV10-3 CAISDRHNTGELFF TGTGCCATCAGTGACAGGCATAACACCGGGGAGCTGTTTTTT
TRBJ1-5 . many TRBV6-1 CASRETGSNQPQHF TGTGCCAGCAGGGAAACAGGGAGCAATCAGCCCCAGCATTTT
TRBJ2-6 . few TRBV9 CASSVASGANVLTF TGTGCCAGCAGCGTAGCTTCTGGGGCCAACGTCCTGACTTTC
TRBJ2-7 . many TRBV5-5 CASSLADTLEQYF TGTGCCAGCAGCTTGGCGGACACGCTGGAGCAGTACTTC
TRBJ2-7 . few TRBV19 CASSPKVFLYEQYF TGTGCCAGTAGTCCCAAGGTGTTCCTCTACGAGCAGTACTTC
TRBJ1-5 . few TRBV6-2/TRBV6-3 CASSYFYRDEQPQHF TGTGCCAGCAGTTACTTCTACAGGGACGAACAGCCCCAGCATTTT
TRBJ2-5 TRBD2 few TRBV20-1 CSAREPAGNQETQYF TGCAGTGCTAGAGAACCAGCGGGGAACCAAGAGACCCAGTACTTC